A selection of T cell receptor beta chains follows, all from one sample in a study of cytomegalovirus exposure and HLA in healthy donors. Here immunoSEQ multiplex PCR was the method, and the copy in TCRdb shows in-frame clones only, minus some. Of under 200,000 clones listed, just over 75% are singletons. The source material was PBMCs. The receptors shown here come from a man aged 40-55 years in good health and CMV-seronegative. The CDR3 runs from the conserved cysteine through the conserved F or W. Some rows mark clone size as missing; the rest say once, few, many or name a class of expanded clone.

V gene | clone size | CDR3 protein
TRBV4-1 | . | CASSQDRGNYTEAFF
TRBV27 | . | CASSLGAEGYGYTF
TRBV5-6 | . | CASSHDRGRGNTQYF
TRBV7-9 | . | CASSNRDRGFNEQFF
TRBV5-1 | . | CASSLGTASSGANVLTF
TRBV5-6 | . | CASSFLSPLHF
TRBV6-6 | few | CASSPGTSDQPQHF
TRBV5-1 | once | CASRLVQSSYNEQFF
TRBV28 | . | CASSSTLAGKQETQYF
TRBV10-3 | . | CAISKMTGMNTEAFF
TRBV11-2 | . | CASSLDSGQPQHF
TRBV4-1 | . | CASSQVAGSSTDTQYF
TRBV5-1 | . | CASSEAVGFGTGELFF
TRBV27 | . | CASSLLKLGTGELFF
TRBV20-1 | . | CSARTGGGYTF
TRBV11-3 | few | CASSLGQTSNTGELFF
TRBV10-3 | . | CAISDGLGLAGENWNERETQYF
TRBV6-1 | . | CASRAGDSETGELFF
TRBV7-9 | . | CASSSTGVGYTF
TRBV5-6 | . | CASSLGAGRSTDTQYF
TRBV7-3 | . | CASSPTVADTQYF
TRBV5-4 | . | CASSLGTAYGYTF